The entry below gives a single T cell receptor beta chain sequence along with its context. The antigen is not known. Treatment: some 20 received Ad26.COV2.S at low or high dose, single or two shots; 5 received placebo; per-sample allocation not given. Day 63 after the first vaccine or placebo injection was the time point for sampling. An adult aged 18-55 years in Boston served as the donor. In the vaccine, an Ad26 vector expressed the SARS-CoV-2 spike of the Wuhan strain. This sample was taken from a study of Ad26.COV2.S vaccination and SARS-CoV-2 variants. The V segment lost 2 bases and the J segment 6 bases; nucleotides outside the gene matches: 7. This CDR3 has 14 amino acids. CDR1 is SGHDT and CDR2 is YYEEEE in the germline V gene. Data came from immunoSEQ multiplex PCR; TCRdb stores just in-frame clones and leaves some out. Of roughly 680,000 clones listed, 89% are singletons. Overall study results and limits: Total responses of T cells may have been underestimated by the analyses of TCR breadth and depth.

This sequence joins TRBV5-6 and TRBJ2-7; 8 nucleotides align to TRBD2. The sequence came from a person between 18 and 65 years old who received the Ad26.COV2.S COVID-19 vaccine or a placebo. The sequencing used peripheral blood, collected in a trial of Ad26.COV2.S vaccine versus placebo. The DNA for the CDR3 is TGTGCCAGCAGCTTCGGGACTAGTTCGGCCGAGCAGTACTTC. Protein product: CASSFGTSSAEQYF.